This TCR beta chain is from a study of naive and memory T cell subsets. Study observations and caveats: This RNA-based method may be sensitive to activation-related transcript changes.

CDR3 length equals 14 residues. The germline V gene encodes CDR1 SGHAT and CDR2 FQNNGV. Trimming shortened V by 3 bases and J by 8 bases, and 16 bases separated the two germline ends. TCR cDNA received a 3' ligated oligonucleotide that carried a UMI. Adult healthy volunteers gave 2.5 ml peripheral blood for whole-blood RNA. Reverse transcription used DNase-treated unsorted total RNA, aiming for roughly 1 to 1,100 ng. Amplification of ligated cDNA took four PCR rounds with SP2 and nested alpha and beta constant primers. Reverse transcription of blood and skin TCR RNA was primed at alpha and beta constant regions. TCRdb independently ran MiXCR on the 5' RACE reads; one entry per CDR3 protein. The repertoire holds about 60,000 distinct CDR3 sequences, with approximately 8% as singletons. In its sample, this clonotype was seen many times. Its specificity is unknown.

This TCR was sampled from a female donor in good health. The chain carries TRBV11-2 and TRBJ1-2; D is unclear. Here the CDR3 reads CASSFRVQVGGYTF. DNA for the CDR3: TGTGCCAGCAGCTTCAGAGTCCAAGTGGGCGGCTACACCTTC.